This T cell receptor beta chain was profiled in a study of control samples from healthy donors and cancer patients. The CDR3 runs to 16 residues. V dropped 2 bases and J dropped 2 bases, with 11 bases sitting between them. Germline loops: CDR1 SGHRS, CDR2 YFSETQ. The data were produced by immunoSEQ multiplex PCR, yet TCRdb's version contains in-frame clones alone and is incomplete. The sample lists 80,000 or so clones; 94% were seen once. The V gene is TRBV5-1, the J gene TRBJ2-6; D is unresolved. The sequence came from a woman aged 35 to 49 in good health. Sequencing was performed on blood. The CDR3 DNA is TGCGCCAGCAGCTTTGATGGGTTGCCTGGGGCCAACGTCCTGACTTTC. Its protein is CASSFDGLPGANVLTF.